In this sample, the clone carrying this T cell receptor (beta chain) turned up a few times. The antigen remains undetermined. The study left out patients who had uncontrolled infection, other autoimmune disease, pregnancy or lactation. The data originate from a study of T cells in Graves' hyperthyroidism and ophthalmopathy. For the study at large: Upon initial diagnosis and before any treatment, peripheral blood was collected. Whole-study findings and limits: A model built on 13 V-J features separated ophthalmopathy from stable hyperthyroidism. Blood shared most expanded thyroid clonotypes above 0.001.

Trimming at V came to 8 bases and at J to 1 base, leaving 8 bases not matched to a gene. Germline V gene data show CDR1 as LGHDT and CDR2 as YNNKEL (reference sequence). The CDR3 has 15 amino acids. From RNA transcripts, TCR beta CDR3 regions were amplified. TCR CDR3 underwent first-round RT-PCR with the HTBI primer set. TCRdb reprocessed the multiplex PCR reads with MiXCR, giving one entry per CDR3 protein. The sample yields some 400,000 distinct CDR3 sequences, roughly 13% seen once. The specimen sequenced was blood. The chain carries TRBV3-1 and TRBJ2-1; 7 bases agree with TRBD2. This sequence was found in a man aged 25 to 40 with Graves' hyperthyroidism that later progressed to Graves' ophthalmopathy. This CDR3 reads CASVYGGGSYNEQFF. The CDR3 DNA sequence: TGTGCCAGCGTGTACGGCGGGGGTTCCTACAATGAGCAGTTCTTC.